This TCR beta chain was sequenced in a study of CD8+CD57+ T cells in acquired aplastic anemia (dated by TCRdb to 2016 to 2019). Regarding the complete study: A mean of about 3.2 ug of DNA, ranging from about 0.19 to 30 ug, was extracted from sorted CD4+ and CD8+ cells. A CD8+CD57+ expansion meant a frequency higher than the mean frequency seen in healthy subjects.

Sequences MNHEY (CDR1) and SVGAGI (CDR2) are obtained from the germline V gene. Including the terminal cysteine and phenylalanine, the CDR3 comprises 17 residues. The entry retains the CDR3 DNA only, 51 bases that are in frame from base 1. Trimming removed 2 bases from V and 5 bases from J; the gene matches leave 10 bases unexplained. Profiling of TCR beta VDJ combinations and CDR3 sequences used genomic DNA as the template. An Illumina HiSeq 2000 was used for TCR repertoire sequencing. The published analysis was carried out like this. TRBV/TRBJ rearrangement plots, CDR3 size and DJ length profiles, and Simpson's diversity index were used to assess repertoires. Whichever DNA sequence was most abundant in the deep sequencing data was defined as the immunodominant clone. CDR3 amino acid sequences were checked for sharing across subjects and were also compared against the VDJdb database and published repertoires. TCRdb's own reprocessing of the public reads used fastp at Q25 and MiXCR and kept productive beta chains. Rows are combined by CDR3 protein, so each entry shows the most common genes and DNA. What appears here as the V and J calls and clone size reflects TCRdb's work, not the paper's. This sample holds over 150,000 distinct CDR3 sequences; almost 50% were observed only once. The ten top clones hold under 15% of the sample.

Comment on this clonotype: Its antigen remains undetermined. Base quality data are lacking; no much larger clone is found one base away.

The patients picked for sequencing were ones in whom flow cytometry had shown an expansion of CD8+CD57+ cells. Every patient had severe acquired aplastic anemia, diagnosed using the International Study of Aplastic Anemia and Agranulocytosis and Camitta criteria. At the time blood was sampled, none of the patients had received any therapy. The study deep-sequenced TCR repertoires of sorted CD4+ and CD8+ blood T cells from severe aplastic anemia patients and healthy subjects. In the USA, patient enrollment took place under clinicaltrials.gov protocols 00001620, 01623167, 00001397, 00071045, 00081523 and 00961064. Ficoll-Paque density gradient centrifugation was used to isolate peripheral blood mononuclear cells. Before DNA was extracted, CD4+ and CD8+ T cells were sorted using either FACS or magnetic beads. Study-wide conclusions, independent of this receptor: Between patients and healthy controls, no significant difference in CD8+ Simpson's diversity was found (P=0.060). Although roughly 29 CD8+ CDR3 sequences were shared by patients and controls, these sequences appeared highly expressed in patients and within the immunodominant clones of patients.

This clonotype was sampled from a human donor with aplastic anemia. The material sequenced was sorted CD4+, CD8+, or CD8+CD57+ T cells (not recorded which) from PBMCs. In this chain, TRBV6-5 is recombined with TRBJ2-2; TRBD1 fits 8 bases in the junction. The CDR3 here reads CASSYPTGQGLTGELFF. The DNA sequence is TGTGCCAGCAGTTACCCAACTGGACAGGGCTTAACCGGGGAGCTGTTTTTT.